These 6 T cell receptor beta chains were sequenced from one sample in a study of cytomegalovirus exposure and HLA in healthy donors. TCRdb keeps only in-frame clones here, not all; method: immunoSEQ multiplex PCR. Of 150,000 to 200,000 clones detected, around 84% appear once; the ten largest clones hold approximately 7%. What was sequenced was PBMCs. The receptors shown here come from a man younger than 30 in good health and CMV-seropositive.

The rearrangement uses TRBV18 and TRBJ2-7, with 16 bases lining up with TRBD2. The CDR3 is made up of 17 amino acids. CDR1 is KGHSH and CDR2 is LQKENI in the germline V gene. J was trimmed by 2 bases and V by 0 bases; bases with no gene match: 1. The CDR3 sequence: CASSPPGLAGGPYEQYF. DNA of the CDR3: TGTGCCAGCTCACCACCGGGACTAGCGGGAGGGCCCTACGAGCAGTACTTC.

In DNA, the CDR3 is TGCGCCAGCAGCAGGAGCGGACAGAATATACCCAGGGGGACTGAAGCTTTCTTT. This translates into CASSRSGQNIPRGTEAFF. J is TRBJ1-1 and V is TRBV5-1; 7 positions agree with TRBD1. Germline V gene data show CDR1 as SGHRS and CDR2 as YFSETQ. The V and J ends lost 4 bases and 5 bases, in that order; junction bases with no gene match: 20. This CDR3 is 18 amino acids long. Full variable domain (rest looked up from reference TRBV5-1 and TRBJ1-1): KAGVTQTPRYLIKTRGQQVTLSCSPISGHRSVSWYQQTPGQGLQFLFEYFSETQRNKGNFPGRFSGRQFSNSRSEMNVSTLELGDSALYLCASSRSGQNIPRGTEAFFGQGTRLTVV.

This clone was observed once. The rearrangement uses TRBV6-5 and TRBJ2-7; TRBD1 matches 7 bases. The junction had 11 bases not matched to a gene; V was cut back by 6 bases and J by 3 bases. CDR3 length equals 15 residues. CDR1 is MNHEY and CDR2 is SVGAGI in the germline V gene. Here the CDR3 reads CASSPFTGVDYEQYF. CDR3 in DNA: TGTGCCAGCAGCCCCTTCACAGGGGTGGACTACGAGCAGTACTTC.

J is TRBJ2-1 and V is TRBV7-2, with D maybe TRBD2 (6 bases). With 2 bases removed from V and 2 bases from J, the gap between germline ends came to 10 bases. This CDR3 has 15 amino acids. CDR1 is SGHTA, CDR2 FQGNSA, per germline. The CDR3 loop reads CASSLISGPYNEQFF. CDR3 bases: TGTGCCAGCAGCTTAATAAGCGGGCCCTACAATGAGCAGTTCTTC.

The rearrangement joins TRBV13 to TRBJ2-2; TRBD1 agrees at 9 bases. Trimming removed 8 bases from V and 7 bases from J; junction bases left unmatched: 14. CDR1 PRHDT and CDR2 FYEKMQ come from the germline V gene (reference sequence). This CDR3 has 16 amino acids. The CDR3 protein is CASGPDRGSQSGELFF. CDR3 coding DNA: TGTGCCAGCGGCCCAGACAGGGGGTCGCAAAGCGGGGAGCTGTTTTTT.

V and J are TRBV6-6 and TRBJ2-7; 9 nucleotides line up with TRBD1. J lost 1 base, V lost 5 bases, and 6 bases had no gene match. Germline assignment: CDR1 MNHNY and CDR2 SVGAGI (reference sequence). This CDR3 is built from 15 residues. CDR3 nucleotide sequence: TGTGCCAGCAGTCCCGGGACAGGGTTTTCCTACGAGCAGTACTTC. Residues: CASSPGTGFSYEQYF.